The 27 T cell receptor beta chains below come from one sample, sequenced in a study of cytomegalovirus exposure and HLA in healthy donors (dated 2017 in TCRdb). Receptor libraries were prepared by the immunoSEQ multiplex PCR assay. For the multiplex PCR, a mixture combining 60 forward primers for TCR Vbeta segments and 13 reverse primers for TCR Jbeta segments was used. TCRdb provides this immuneACCESS table in a form limited to in-frame rearrangements. Some clones are lacking; in checked studies, under half of them reflect an unresolved V gene, and why the rest are absent is not known. The sample table includes under 100,000 clones. The ten largest clones add up to 3% to 3.5% of the sample. The sequencing input was PBMCs. The receptors shown here come from a woman younger than 45 in good health and CMV-seronegative.

This chain uses TRBV19 with TRBJ1-1; the D is unclear. V lost 5 bases to trimming and J lost 2 bases, with 21 bases between them. The CDR3 is 17 amino acids. CDR1 and CDR2 from the germline V gene are LNHDA and SQIVND (reference sequence). CDR3 nucleotide sequence: TGTGCCAGTAGTCGGCCCCAGTCCGGGAGGAAAAACACTGAAGCTTTCTTT. It is translated as CASSRPQSGRKNTEAFF.

The V and J genes are TRBV28 and TRBJ1-2; 7 bases line up with TRBD1. The CDR3 is made up of 14 amino acids. With 3 bases clipped from V and 4 bases from J, the junction kept 5 bases outside the gene matches. CDR1 is MDHEN and CDR2 is SYDVKM in the germline V gene. The CDR3 here is CASSFTGDSYGYTF. In nucleotides, the CDR3 is TGTGCCAGCAGTTTCACAGGGGATAGCTATGGCTACACCTTC.

This chain connects TRBV19 to TRBJ2-5; D is perhaps TRBD1 (6 bases). Judging by the DNA end, TRBJ2-7 fits better; the J call may be wrong. The CDR3 loop spans 13 amino acids. Germline V gene sequence: CDR1 LNHDA, CDR2 SQIVND (reference sequence). For the CDR3, the DNA is TGTGCCAGTAGCAAACAGGGAGACTACGAGCAGTACTTC. Encoded protein: CASSKQGDYEQYF.

The chain employs TRBV4-1 and TRBJ2-7; 8 nucleotides line up with TRBD2. This CDR3 contains 14 residues. Germline CDR1 reads MGHRA; CDR2 reads YSYEKL. The V gene end was trimmed by 4 bases and the J gene end by 3 bases; junction bases not matched to a gene: 5. CDR3 sequence: CASSPRTSNYEQYF. The CDR3 DNA reads as TGCGCCAGCAGCCCCAGGACTAGCAACTACGAGCAGTACTTC.

The genes are TRBV2 and TRBJ1-5; D might be TRBD1 (5 bases). The CDR3 length is 15 residues. In germline, CDR1 is SNHLY, CDR2 FYNNEI. Trimming took off 4 bases at V and 4 bases at J, with 14 bases between the two ends. In nucleotides, the CDR3 is TGTGCCAGCAGTGGAGAGGTCAGGGTGAATCAGCCCCAGCATTTT. It codes for CASSGEVRVNQPQHF.

This sequence joins TRBV20-1 and TRBJ1-1; D gene uncertain. Trimming pared 3 bases from V and 8 bases from J, leaving 4 bases between. The germline CDR1 and CDR2 sequences are DFQATT and SNEGSKA (reference sequence). The CDR3 runs to 9 residues. CDR3 DNA: TGCAGTGCTAGTAGAGAAGCTTTCTTT. Its translation: CSASREAFF.

The chain links TRBV9 to TRBJ1-1, with D perhaps TRBD1 (5 bases). Trimming cost V 4 bases and J 6 bases, with 13 bases left between them. CDR1 and CDR2 (germline): SGDLS, YYNGEE. The CDR3 length is 13 residues. CDR3 protein: CASSPRVGSEAFF. The CDR3 DNA follows: TGTGCCAGCAGCCCCAGGGTGGGGTCTGAAGCTTTCTTT.

The gene calls are TRBV5-1 and TRBJ1-1; the D is unclear. The V end lost 0 bases, the J end lost 3 bases, and 9 bases lay between the germline ends. In germline, CDR1 is SGHRS, CDR2 YFSETQ. CDR3 length: 14 residues. The CDR3: CASSLEPGYTEAFF. DNA of the CDR3: TGCGCCAGCAGCTTGGAACCCGGTTACACTGAAGCTTTCTTT.

The V call is TRBV30, the J call TRBJ1-1, with D unclear. Trimming stripped 4 bases from V and 2 bases from J, with 17 bases between. Germline CDR1 is GTSNPN and CDR2 is SVGIG (reference sequence). The CDR3 is 15 amino acids. CDR3 in DNA: TGTGCCTGGACGTATTTGTCCGAGGGAAACACTGAAGCTTTCTTT. It translates to CAWTYLSEGNTEAFF.

This chain uses TRBV7-9 with TRBJ2-2, with D perhaps matching TRBD1 (6 bases). The CDR3 consists of 15 residues. V lost 0 bases and J 1 base, leaving 6 bases between the germline ends. Germline V CDR1 and CDR2: SEHNR, FQNEAQ (reference sequence). CDR3 amino acids: CASSLAGGNTGELFF. CDR3 coding DNA: TGTGCCAGCAGCTTAGCAGGGGGGAACACCGGGGAGCTGTTTTTT.

The chain combines TRBV5-4 with TRBJ2-5; TRBD2 might be the D (6 bases). The CDR3 loop spans 15 amino acids. Germline V gene data show CDR1 as SGHNT and CDR2 as YYREEE (reference sequence). V lost 4 bases and J 5 bases, leaving 18 bases between the germline ends. CDR3 nucleotide sequence: TGTGCCAGCAGCCCCGCGGGACGACGTCCCGAGACCCAGTACTTC. Encoded protein: CASSPAGRRPETQYF.

The V call is TRBV5-4, the J call TRBJ2-3, with 8 bases that match TRBD1. J lost 6 bases, V lost 0 bases, and 6 bases had no gene match. Germline V lookup: CDR1 SGHNT, CDR2 YYREEE (reference sequence). This CDR3 has 15 residues. The CDR3 loop is CASSLGGQEADTQYF. The CDR3 DNA sequence: TGTGCCAGCAGCTTGGGGGGACAGGAAGCGGATACGCAGTATTTT. The whole variable domain, remainder taken from reference TRBV5-4 and TRBJ2-3, is ETGVTQSPTHLIKTRGQQVTLRCSSQSGHNTVSWYQQALGQGPQFIFQYYREEENGRGNFPPRFSGLQFPNYSSELNVNALELDDSALYLCASSLGGQEADTQYFGPGTRLTVL.

This rearrangement joins TRBV10-1 to TRBJ2-5; 7 positions agree with TRBD2. The CDR3 runs to 15 residues. The ends lost 0 bases at V and 0 bases at J; junction bases unmatched: 1. The germline gives CDR1 WNHNN, CDR2 SYGVQD (reference sequence). As DNA, the CDR3 is TGCGCCAGCAGTGAGTCGGGAGGGAACCAAGAGACCCAGTACTTC. Translating gives CASSESGGNQETQYF.

This CDR3 reads CASSYSREGSYEQYF. The CDR3 DNA is TGTGCCAGCAGTTACTCGCGTGAGGGCTCCTACGAGCAGTACTTC. The chain recombines TRBV6-6 with TRBJ2-7; tentatively, D is TRBD2 (5 bases). This CDR3 spans 15 amino acids. Trimming shortened V by 0 bases and J by 0 bases, and 9 bases separated the two germline ends. Per the germline V gene, CDR1 is MNHNY and CDR2 is SVGAGI (reference sequence).

V and J are TRBV28 and TRBJ2-7, with a possible D match to TRBD2 (6 bases). The CDR3 is 14 amino acids. Germline CDR1 and CDR2: MDHEN and SYDVKM. Trimming stripped 0 bases from V and 6 bases from J, with 12 bases between. The DNA of the CDR3 is TGTGCCAGCAGTTTATGGGAGGGCCTTCTCGAGCAGTACTTC. As protein: CASSLWEGLLEQYF.

The chain combines TRBV7-3 with TRBJ2-2; the D gene is possibly TRBD1 (6 bases). V was cut by 1 base and J by 5 bases, with 8 bases left in between. The CDR3 runs to 14 residues. Germline assignment: CDR1 SGHTA and CDR2 FQGTGA. The CDR3 coding sequence is TGTGCCAGCAGCTTAAACAGGGCTACCGGGGAGCTGTTTTTT. This gives the protein CASSLNRATGELFF.

J is TRBJ2-5 and V is TRBV5-4; 8 nucleotides agree with TRBD2. The CDR3 is made up of 15 amino acids. Trimming at V came to 4 bases and at J to 5 bases, leaving 10 bases not matched to a gene. The germline gives CDR1 SGHNT, CDR2 YYREEE (reference sequence). The CDR3 region is CASSQGGAGEETQYF. CDR3 DNA: TGTGCCAGCAGCCAGGGCGGAGCGGGAGAGGAGACCCAGTACTTC.

This sequence joins TRBV28 and TRBJ2-2; D gene unclear. Per germline, CDR1 MDHEN and CDR2 SYDVKM. The V gene lost 8 bases and the J gene lost 5 bases, with 12 bases spanning the gap. The CDR3 totals 13 residues. DNA for the CDR3: TGTGCCAGCGCTCCGGCCGGGACCGGGGAGCTGTTTTTT. Its translation is CASAPAGTGELFF.

The chain has TRBV28 and TRBJ1-5, with 9 bases fitting TRBD1. V gave up 6 bases and J gave up 0 bases; unmatched junction bases: 9. The germline CDR1 and CDR2 sequences are MDHEN and SYDVKM. This CDR3 contains 17 residues. CDR3 nucleotides: TGTGCCAGCAGGGGGACAGGGCCTCCGTTTAGCAATCAGCCCCAGCATTTT. Translating gives CASRGTGPPFSNQPQHF.

This chain links TRBV4-1 with TRBJ2-2; D call uncertain. V was clipped by 1 base and J by 3 bases, with 12 bases between them. The length of the CDR3 is 16 residues. The germline CDR1 and CDR2 sequences are MGHRA and YSYEKL. The CDR3 coding sequence is TGCGCCAGCAGCCAAGGAAAGCGCCTCGACACCGGGGAGCTGTTTTTT. Protein: CASSQGKRLDTGELFF.

This chain joins TRBV7-9 and TRBJ1-1; 12 nucleotides line up with TRBD1. V was pared by 6 bases and J by 6 bases, with 5 bases of the junction left unmatched. From germline, CDR1 is SEHNR and CDR2 FQNEAQ (reference sequence). The length of the CDR3 is 14 residues. The CDR3, as DNA: TGTGCCAGCAGGGGACAGGGGGCGTCTGCTGAAGCTTTCTTT. Its translation is CASRGQGASAEAFF.

The chain recombines TRBV27 with TRBJ2-7; TRBD2 matches 7 bases. The CDR3 has 15 amino acids. Germline-derived CDR1 and CDR2 are MNHEY and SMNVEV (reference sequence). V lost 3 bases to trimming and J lost 0 bases; unmatched junction nucleotides: 5. This CDR3 is CASSFGGSPSYEQYF. The CDR3 nucleotides are TGTGCCAGCAGTTTTGGCGGGAGCCCCTCCTACGAGCAGTACTTC.

The chain has TRBV4-1 and TRBJ2-1; weak D call: TRBD2 (6 bases). V dropped 0 bases and J dropped 8 bases, with 11 bases sitting between them. There are 14 residues in the CDR3. The germline V gene encodes CDR1 MGHRA and CDR2 YSYEKL. The CDR3 loop is CASSQEGGVDEQFF. The CDR3 nucleotides are TGCGCCAGCAGCCAAGAAGGAGGGGTCGATGAGCAGTTCTTC.

V is TRBV15 and J is TRBJ2-1; TRBD2 aligns across 12 bases. The germline V gene encodes CDR1 LNHNV and CDR2 YYDKDF (reference sequence). There are 15 residues in the CDR3. Trimming removed 1 base from V and 5 bases from J; junction bases left unmatched: 0. The CDR3 region is CATSRGLAGDNEQFF. CDR3 nucleotide sequence: TGTGCCACCAGCAGAGGACTAGCGGGGGACAATGAGCAGTTCTTC. Variable domain in full (rest from reference TRBV15 and TRBJ2-1): DAMVIQNPRYQVTQFGKPVTLSCSQTLNHNVMYWYQQKSSQAPKLLFHYYDKDFNNEADTPDNFQSRRPNTSFCFLDIRSPGLGDTAMYLCATSRGLAGDNEQFFGPGTRLTVL.

The V call is TRBV9, the J call TRBJ1-3, with 9 bases lining up with TRBD1. V gave up 4 bases and J gave up 0 bases; unmatched junction bases: 8. Germline loops: CDR1 SGDLS, CDR2 YYNGEE. This CDR3 has 17 residues. In nucleotides, the CDR3 is TGTGCCAGCAGCACCTCCGGGACAGGGATCTCTGGAAACACCATATATTTT. Amino acid sequence: CASSTSGTGISGNTIYF.

As regards this clone: Sequence at one end of the junction differs from germline and may be a read error. The sample contains more than one DNA sequence encoding this CDR3. This chain connects TRBV11-1 to TRBJ1-1; the match to TRBD1 covers 7 bases. Looked up from germline, CDR1 is SGHAT and CDR2 is FQDESV (reference sequence). This CDR3 comprises 14 residues. Written as DNA, the CDR3 is TGTGCCAGCAGCTTAGGACAGGGTTGGACTGAAGCCTTCTTT. Translating gives CASSLGQGWTEAFF. The variable domain in full, with the rest retrieved from reference TRBV11-1 and TRBJ1-1, is EAEVAQSPRYKITEKSQAVAFWCDPISGHATLYWYRQILGQGPELLVQFQDESVVDDSQLPKDRFSAERLKGVDSTLKIQPAELGDSAMYLCASSLGQGWTEAFFGQGTRLTVV.

The rearrangement uses TRBV19 and TRBJ2-5, with D tentatively TRBD1 (6 bases). The V and J ends lost 4 bases and 2 bases respectively, with 8 bases between them. The CDR3 is made up of 13 amino acids. Germline assignment: CDR1 LNHDA and CDR2 SQIVND (reference sequence). The CDR3 nucleotides read TGTGCCAGTAGTACACAGGGTCAAGAGACCCAGTACTTC. This gives the protein CASSTQGQETQYF.